These 14 T cell receptor beta chains were sequenced from one sample in a study of blood T cell repertoires in COVID-19. This table comes from immunoSEQ multiplex PCR, and its TCRdb copy is limited to in-frame clones, with some not included. The profile shows about 170,000 clones, 70% to 90% of them singletons. Sequences were obtained from peripheral blood. Every receptor here comes from a man aged 55 to 70 with COVID-19, enrolled during active disease.

The rearrangement uses TRBV25-1 and TRBJ1-2; 8 bases line up with TRBD1. J was trimmed by 8 bases and V by 6 bases; bases with no gene match: 8. CDR1 and CDR2 from the germline V gene are MGHDK and SYGVNS. The CDR3 consists of 13 residues. Here the CDR3 reads CASSLDRVGGYTF. In nucleotides, the CDR3 is TGTGCCAGCAGCCTGGACAGGGTGGGCGGCTACACCTTC.

The chain combines TRBV11-3 with TRBJ2-3, with 7 nucleotides matching TRBD1. The CDR3 contains 16 residues. The junction had 8 bases not matched to a gene; V was cut back by 5 bases and J by 0 bases. Germline values: CDR1 SGHNT, CDR2 YENEEA. The CDR3 sequence is CASSRTGQLSTDTQYF. In DNA form, the CDR3 reads TGTGCCAGCAGCCGCACGGGACAGCTTAGCACAGATACGCAGTATTTT.

V usage is TRBV19 and J usage is TRBJ1-4, with 8 bases matching TRBD1. The CDR3 is 15 amino acids. Losses at the gene ends were 6 bases for V and 3 bases for J; bases not matched to a gene: 6. Germline CDR1 LNHDA, CDR2 SQIVND (reference sequence). The CDR3 spells CASRVGQAANEKLFF. DNA of the CDR3: TGTGCCAGTAGAGTGGGACAGGCCGCTAATGAAAAACTGTTTTTT.

The rearrangement uses TRBV19 and TRBJ1-2, with 7 bases matching TRBD1. Trimming took 5 bases from V and 7 from J; bases not matched to a gene: 7. Germline assignment: CDR1 LNHDA and CDR2 SQIVND (reference sequence). The CDR3 runs 13 residues. This CDR3 reads CASSANRQGGYTF. CDR3 coding DNA: TGTGCCAGTAGTGCCAACAGACAGGGTGGCTACACCTTC.

The chain has TRBV7-2 and TRBJ1-1; D not certain. Germline lookup yields CDR1 SGHTA and CDR2 FQGNSA. Trimming removed 2 bases from V and 1 base from J, with 14 bases in between. This CDR3 comprises 16 residues. In DNA form, the CDR3 reads TGTGCCAGCAGCTTAACCCCCGGTGAGGGGAACACTGAAGCTTTCTTT. It specifies CASSLTPGEGNTEAFF.

The rearrangement uses TRBV11-2 and TRBJ1-4, with TRBD1 matching over 8 bases. With 3 bases clipped from V and 7 bases from J, the junction kept 4 bases outside the gene matches. Germline CDR1 reads SGHAT; CDR2 reads FQNNGV. CDR3 length equals 14 residues. CDR3 protein: CASSFQGAGEKLFF. CDR3 nucleotide sequence: TGTGCCAGCAGCTTTCAGGGGGCTGGTGAAAAACTGTTTTTT. Complete variable domain (other parts from reference TRBV11-2 and TRBJ1-4): EAGVAQSPRYKIIEKRQSVAFWCNPISGHATLYWYQQILGQGPKLLIQFQNNGVVDDSQLPKDRFSAERLKGVDSTLKIQPAKLEDSAVYLCASSFQGAGEKLFFGSGTQLSVL.

The chain links TRBV27 to TRBJ1-6; no firm D call. The CDR3 totals 12 residues. Germline CDR1 and CDR2: MNHEY and SMNVEV (reference sequence). Trimming removed 3 bases at V and 13 bases at J, with 10 bases between. The CDR3 sequence is CASSFRAGPLHF. In DNA, the CDR3 is TGTGCCAGCAGTTTCAGAGCCGGGCCCCTCCACTTT.

This clone was observed a single time. Sequence at one end of the junction differs from germline and may be a read error. The V gene is TRBV19, the J gene TRBJ1-1, with D uncertain. Germline V gene data show CDR1 as LNHDA and CDR2 as SQIVND (reference sequence). This CDR3 has 15 residues. The CDR3, as DNA: TGTGCGAGTAGGGCTGGAGGGCAGTTCCACACTGAAGCTTTCTTT. This gives the protein CASRAGGQFHTEAFF.

The chain combines TRBV4-2 with TRBJ1-1, with D possibly TRBD1 on 5 matching bases. The CDR3 length is 14 residues. Germline values: CDR1 LGHNA, CDR2 YNFKEQ. Between the trimmed V and J ends, which lost 1 base and 7 bases, there was a span of 13 bases. CDR3: CASSQAGRDVEAFF. The CDR3 nucleotides are TGTGCCAGCAGCCAAGCGGGCAGGGATGTTGAAGCTTTCTTT.

This clone was found a few times. This chain joins TRBV4-1 and TRBJ1-1, with D possibly matching TRBD1 (6 bases). Germline V gene data show CDR1 as MGHRA and CDR2 as YSYEKL. The CDR3 has 14 amino acids. V gave up 0 bases and J gave up 5 bases, with 10 bases separating them. In nucleotides, the CDR3 is TGCGCCAGCAGCCAAGATACAACAGGGACTGAAGCTTTCTTT. It specifies CASSQDTTGTEAFF.

V usage is TRBV4-1 and J usage is TRBJ1-1; TRBD1 matches at 7 bases. Trimming removed 4 bases from V and 1 base from J; junction bases left unmatched: 6. The germline CDR1 and CDR2 sequences are MGHRA and YSYEKL. The CDR3 is made up of 15 amino acids. The CDR3 here is CASSPTGTANTEAFF. The CDR3 coding sequence is TGCGCCAGCAGCCCGACCGGGACAGCGAACACTGAAGCTTTCTTT.

V gene TRBV7-6 combines with J gene TRBJ1-1; D ambiguous. The germline gives CDR1 SGHVS, CDR2 FNYEAQ. This CDR3 comprises 12 residues. V was trimmed by 5 bases and J by 1 base, leaving 5 bases between them. The CDR3 sequence: CASSPQNTEAFF. Written as DNA, the CDR3 is TGTGCCAGCAGCCCACAGAACACTGAAGCTTTCTTT.

This chain uses TRBV11-2 with TRBJ2-7, with 8 bases that match TRBD2. J gave up 2 bases and V 2 bases, and 2 bases lay outside the gene matches. The germline V gene encodes CDR1 SGHAT and CDR2 FQNNGV. The CDR3 covers 14 residues. CDR3 DNA: TGTGCCAGCAGCTTAACGGGAGGGCCCTACGAGCAGTACTTC. Protein: CASSLTGGPYEQYF. The complete variable domain, with remaining parts taken from reference TRBV11-2 and TRBJ2-7, reads EAGVAQSPRYKIIEKRQSVAFWCNPISGHATLYWYQQILGQGPKLLIQFQNNGVVDDSQLPKDRFSAERLKGVDSTLKIQPAKLEDSAVYLCASSLTGGPYEQYFGPGTRLTVT.

The gene calls are TRBV6-2 or TRBV6-3 and TRBJ1-4, with 9 positions matching TRBD1. This CDR3 is built from 15 residues. The V gene's germline CDR1 is MNHEY and CDR2 SVGEGT. The ends lost 3 bases at V and 8 bases at J; junction bases unmatched: 7. CDR3 sequence (DNA): TGTGCCAGCAGTTATGGAGGGACAGGGAACGAAAAACTGTTTTTT. Translating it yields CASSYGGTGNEKLFF.